This section outlines one TCR beta chain sequence together with its context. What it binds is not known. This sample was taken from a study of shared clonotypes between healthy human individuals. For the study at large: Per donor, three plates held CD4 naive cells, three held CD4 memory, two held CD8 naive and one held CD8 memory. The study, taken as a whole, reports: Blood was the only sampled material, and tissue repertoires likely differ. Read depth was anticipated to influence clonotype sharing among donors.

Sequenced by immunoSEQ multiplex PCR; TCRdb stores in-frame clones only, minus some. The table includes about 2.1 million clones, about 93% detected once. V was clipped by 7 bases and J by 6 bases, with 28 bases between them. Looked up from germline, CDR1 is SGHRS and CDR2 is YFSETQ. The CDR3 loop spans 18 amino acids. Naivety among CD8 cells was defined by CD45RO negativity and positive CCR7 selection, thereby excluding terminally differentiated effector memory CD45RA+ cells. All participating donors were Caucasian adults from Nashville, Tennessee. The sample was naive CD8+ T cells from PBMCs. The source of this sequence is a man younger than 30 in good health. Some clones in this sample may be carry-over from other donors' samples. The V call is TRBV5-1, the J call TRBJ2-2; tentatively, D is TRBD1 (6 bases). The CDR3 loop reads CASGTGTRADGPAGELFF. CDR3 nucleotide sequence: TGCGCCAGCGGCACCGGGACACGAGCCGATGGGCCGGCCGGGGAGCTGTTTTTT.